This T cell receptor (beta chain) derives from a study of T-cell reconstitution after alpha-beta-depleted transplantation in children. General study findings and limits: Newly produced T cells mostly provided counts and TCRbeta diversity after one year, as hyperexpanded clones declined. At around two months after transplant, the alpha-beta T cells were reportedly derived from several hundred expanded clones that came from non-depleted graft cells.

To note about this clonotype: Its antigen remains unidentified.

Trimming pared 2 bases from V and 2 bases from J, leaving 11 bases between. Germline V gives CDR1 SGHDT, CDR2 YYEEEE. CDR3 length equals 15 residues. A TCRbeta library incorporating unique molecular identifiers was prepared. TCRdb analysed the PCR reads with MiXCR anew, one entry per CDR3 protein. This table has over 80,000 distinct CDR3 sequences, more than 20% appearing once. The source of this sequence is a boy younger than 10 with acute lymphoblastic leukemia, due to receive a stem cell transplant. The sample was PBMCs, taken before TCRalphabeta/CD19-depleted stem cell transplant. The chain has TRBV5-6 and TRBJ1-5; the D gene is possibly TRBD1 (6 bases). CDR3 region: CASSFWGRGNQPQHF. The CDR3 DNA follows: TGTGCCAGCAGCTTCTGGGGGCGAGGCAATCAGCCCCAGCATTTT.